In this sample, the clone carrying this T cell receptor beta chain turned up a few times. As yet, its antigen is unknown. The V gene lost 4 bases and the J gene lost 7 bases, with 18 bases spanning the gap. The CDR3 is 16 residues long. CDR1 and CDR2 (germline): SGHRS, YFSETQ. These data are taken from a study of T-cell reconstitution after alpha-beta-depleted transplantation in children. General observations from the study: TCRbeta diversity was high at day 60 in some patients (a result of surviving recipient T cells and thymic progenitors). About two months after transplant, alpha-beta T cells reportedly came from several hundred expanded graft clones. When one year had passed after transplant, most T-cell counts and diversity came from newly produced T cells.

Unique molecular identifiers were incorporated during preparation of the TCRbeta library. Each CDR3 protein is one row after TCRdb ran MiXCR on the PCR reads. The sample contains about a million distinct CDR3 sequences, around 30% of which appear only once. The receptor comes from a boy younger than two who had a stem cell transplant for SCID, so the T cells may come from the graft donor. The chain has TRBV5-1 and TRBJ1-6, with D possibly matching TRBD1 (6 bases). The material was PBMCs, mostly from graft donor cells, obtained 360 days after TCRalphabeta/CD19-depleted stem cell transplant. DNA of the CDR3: TGCGCCAGCAGCACCATGGAACGGGGGCAGAATTCACCCCTCCACTTT. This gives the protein CASSTMERGQNSPLHF.